This T cell receptor (beta chain) was found in a study of T cell changes during pregnancy in multiple sclerosis. A single count supports this clone. Data came from immunoSEQ multiplex PCR; TCRdb stores just in-frame clones and leaves some out. The sample lists about 80,000 clones; over 85% were seen once. V shed 1 base, J shed 7 bases, and the junction held 5 bases outside the gene matches. The length of the CDR3 is 14 residues. Germline lookup yields CDR1 KGHSH and CDR2 LQKENI. The source was CD4+ T cells from peripheral blood mononuclear cells, collected before pregnancy. The chain has TRBV18 and TRBJ2-7, with 9 bases identical to TRBD1. The TCR was taken from a female donor with multiple sclerosis, enrolled in a pregnancy study. The CDR3 DNA is TGTGCCAGCTCACCACGGGACAGGGAGGAGGAGCAGTACTTC. Protein sequence: CASSPRDREEEQYF.